Presented here are 27 T cell receptor beta chains from one specimen sequenced in a study of cytomegalovirus exposure and HLA in healthy donors. Researchers ran the PCR with 60 Vbeta and 13 Jbeta primers. The table came from immunoSEQ multiplex PCR; TCRdb's copy has only in-frame clones and leaves some out. The sample contains 140,000 or so clones, 60% to 80% of which appear only once. Sequenced input: PBMCs. The receptors come from a woman in her twenties or thirties in good health and CMV-seronegative.

This clone has just one count. J is TRBJ2-1 and V is TRBV21-1; the listed D gene, TRBD1, was not tested against the DNA. TRBV21-1 is a known pseudogene. This CDR3 spans 16 amino acids. The CDR3 sequence: CASSKRGWTSYNEQFF. CDR3 DNA sequence: TGTGCCAGCAGCAAAAGGGGCTGGACCTCCTACAATGAGCAGTTCTTC.

This clone has just a few counts. This CDR3 reads CACRTRAPMNTEAFF. DNA of the CDR3: TGTGCCTGCCGGACGAGGGCCCCAATGAACACTGAAGCTTTCTTT. The genes are TRBV30 and TRBJ1-1; D is uncertain. The CDR3 is made up of 15 amino acids. Looked up from germline, CDR1 is GTSNPN and CDR2 is SVGIG (reference sequence). V was trimmed by 6 bases and J by 0 bases, leaving 17 bases between them.

This clone was seen once. The chain couples TRBV19 to TRBJ2-3; TRBD2 agrees at 9 bases. CDR1 and CDR2 from the germline V gene are LNHDA and SQIVND (reference sequence). The V gene end was trimmed by 5 bases and the J gene end by 2 bases; junction bases not matched to a gene: 5. This CDR3 is built from 15 residues. The CDR3 DNA sequence: TGTGCCAGTAGTTGGGCTAGCGGGGCCACAGATACGCAGTATTTT. Translation gives CASSWASGATDTQYF.

The gene calls are TRBV30 and TRBJ2-7; 8 positions match TRBD1. The CDR3 has 12 residues. The V segment lost 3 bases and the J segment 12 bases; nucleotides outside the gene matches: 10. Germline V gene sequence: CDR1 GTSNPN, CDR2 SVGIG (reference sequence). In DNA, the CDR3 is TGTGCCTGGAGCCGGGACAGGCGGGCCCCGTACTTC. It yields the protein CAWSRDRRAPYF.

Comment on this clone: The junction shows a germline mismatch at one end, possibly a read error. The chain employs TRBV28 and TRBJ1-2; 8 bases are a match to TRBD1. This CDR3 has 11 residues. Germline CDR1 reads MDHEN; CDR2 reads SYDVKM. The CDR3, as DNA: TGCAAGTCAGGGGGCAACTATGGCTACACCTTC. Encoded protein: CKSGGNYGYTF.

The chain has TRBV7-9 and TRBJ2-4, with D possibly being TRBD1 (5 bases). The length of the CDR3 is 15 residues. The germline V and J ends were trimmed by 5 bases and 5 bases, with 16 bases remaining between them. The germline V gene has CDR1 SEHNR and CDR2 FQNEAQ (reference sequence). This CDR3 reads CASSPYSRVENIQYF. DNA for the CDR3: TGTGCCAGCAGCCCCTATAGCAGGGTCGAAAACATTCAGTACTTC.

This chain joins TRBV7-2 and TRBJ2-6; TRBD2 matches 10 bases. Germline CDR1 and CDR2: SGHTA and FQGNSA. This CDR3 is 18 amino acids long. V lost 2 bases, J lost 4 bases, and 8 bases stayed unmatched. The CDR3 here is CASSLRLAGSEGANVLTF. The CDR3 nucleotides are TGTGCCAGCAGCTTAAGACTAGCGGGTTCGGAAGGGGCCAACGTCCTGACTTTC.

There are a few counts of this clone. This chain connects TRBV2 to TRBJ1-6; TRBD1 matches at 10 bases. Germline V gene data show CDR1 as SNHLY and CDR2 as FYNNEI. Losses at the gene ends were 5 bases for V and 7 bases for J; bases not matched to a gene: 14. CDR3 length: 18 residues. CDR3: CASSPGTGATSDNSPLHF. The CDR3 nucleotides are TGTGCCAGCAGTCCCGGGACAGGGGCTACCTCGGACAATTCACCCCTCCACTTT. The full variable domain, with the rest looked up from reference TRBV2 and TRBJ1-6, is EPEVTQTPSHQVTQMGQEVILRCVPISNHLYFYWYRQILGQKVEFLVSFYNNEISEKSEIFDDQFSVERPDGSNFTLKIRSTKLEDSAMYFCASSPGTGATSDNSPLHFGNGTRLTVT.

The V and J genes are TRBV2 and TRBJ2-1; TRBD2 agrees at 13 bases. J gave up 8 bases and V 5 bases, and 6 bases lay outside the gene matches. The CDR3 has 15 residues. Per the germline V gene, CDR1 is SNHLY and CDR2 is FYNNEI. CDR3 residues: CASSWTSGSWDEQFF. Written as DNA, the CDR3 is TGTGCCAGCAGTTGGACTAGCGGGAGTTGGGATGAGCAGTTCTTC. The variable domain in full, completed from reference TRBV2 and TRBJ2-1, reads EPEVTQTPSHQVTQMGQEVILRCVPISNHLYFYWYRQILGQKVEFLVSFYNNEISEKSEIFDDQFSVERPDGSNFTLKIRSTKLEDSAMYFCASSWTSGSWDEQFFGPGTRLTVL.

The gene calls are TRBV6-6 and TRBJ2-3; D gene ambiguous. The CDR3 is made up of 11 amino acids. V was cut by 8 bases and J by 2 bases, with 5 bases left in between. Germline loops: CDR1 MNHNY, CDR2 SVGAGI (reference sequence). CDR3 sequence: CASGSTDTQYF. As DNA, the CDR3 is TGTGCCAGCGGCTCCACAGATACGCAGTATTTT.

The chain uses TRBV25-1 and TRBJ2-3, with 7 nucleotides matching TRBD1. V shed 6 bases, J shed 1 base, and the junction held 4 bases outside the gene matches. The germline gives CDR1 MGHDK, CDR2 SYGVNS. The length of the CDR3 is 14 residues. The CDR3 region is CASRPGTGTDTQYF. The CDR3 nucleotides are TGTGCCAGCAGACCCGGGACAGGCACAGATACGCAGTATTTT.

The rearrangement links TRBV28 to TRBJ1-2, with no clear D. The CDR3 length is 14 residues. V lost 8 bases to trimming and J lost 0 bases, with 13 bases between them. Germline V lookup: CDR1 MDHEN, CDR2 SYDVKM. CDR3 in DNA: TGTGCCAGCGGTCCGGGATACGCTAACTATGGCTACACCTTC. Translation: CASGPGYANYGYTF.

The rearrangement uses TRBV7-3 and TRBJ2-7; tentative D call: TRBD2 (6 bases). V was clipped by 1 base and J by 5 bases, with 15 bases between them. The CDR3 extends over 15 amino acids. Germline values: CDR1 SGHTA, CDR2 FQGTGA. The CDR3 loop is CASSLMAGRKDEQYV. The DNA for the CDR3 is TGTGCCAGCAGCTTAATGGCAGGGAGGAAGGACGAGCAGTACGTC.

This clone was picked up a small number of times. The rearrangement joins TRBV7-6 to TRBJ2-3; 8 nucleotides line up with TRBD1. This CDR3 has 15 amino acids. Per the germline V gene, CDR1 is SGHVS and CDR2 is FNYEAQ. V dropped 6 bases and J dropped 2; count of bases not matched to a gene: 7. CDR3 region: CASSRTGTNTDTQYF. The CDR3 bases are TGTGCCAGCAGTCGGACAGGGACAAACACAGATACGCAGTATTTT.

The chain has TRBV27 and TRBJ2-5, with D possibly TRBD1 on 7 matching bases. The CDR3 is 19 amino acids. Germline assignment: CDR1 MNHEY and CDR2 SMNVEV (reference sequence). Trimming took 6 bases from V and 0 from J, leaving 26 bases between them. This chain's CDR3 is CASSPWGDSAGGYQETQYF. The CDR3 region has the DNA TGTGCCAGCAGCCCGTGGGGGGATTCGGCAGGGGGGTACCAAGAGACCCAGTACTTC.

The chain combines TRBV4-1 with TRBJ1-6; D gene uncertain. The CDR3 is made up of 16 amino acids. The germline V gene has CDR1 MGHRA and CDR2 YSYEKL. The germline V and J ends were trimmed by 4 bases and 3 bases, with 13 bases remaining between them. The CDR3 loop reads CASSPYRQDYNSPLHF. The CDR3 DNA follows: TGCGCCAGCAGCCCGTATAGGCAGGACTATAATTCACCCCTCCACTTT.

This clone was counted between two and nine times. The rearrangement joins TRBV9 to TRBJ2-1; tentative D call: TRBD2 (7 bases). V lost 4 bases to trimming and J lost 5 bases, with 16 bases between them. CDR1 is SGDLS, CDR2 YYNGEE, per germline. This CDR3 has 15 residues. The CDR3 sequence: CASSPRGGGNNEQFF. The CDR3 DNA follows: TGTGCCAGCAGCCCCCGCGGCGGGGGCAACAATGAGCAGTTCTTC.

This chain links TRBV5-4 with TRBJ2-1; 11 bases are a match to TRBD2. This CDR3 spans 16 amino acids. CDR1 is SGHNT and CDR2 is YYREEE in the germline V gene (reference sequence). V shed 1 base, J shed 5 bases, and the junction held 5 bases outside the gene matches. The CDR3 coding sequence is TGTGCCAGCAGCTTGAAGCGTAGCGGGGGGGACAATGAGCAGTTCTTC. This codes for CASSLKRSGGDNEQFF.

This clone was seen a single time. The chain has TRBV6-1 and TRBJ2-5, with D maybe TRBD1 (8 bases). Between the trimmed V and J ends, which lost 2 bases and 4 bases, there was a span of 17 bases. Germline lookup yields CDR1 MNHNS and CDR2 SASEGT. There are 16 residues in the CDR3. As DNA, the CDR3 is TGTGCCAGCAGTGAAATGGCAGGGGGCGGGGGAGAGACCCAGTACTTC. Translating gives CASSEMAGGGGETQYF.

The chain joins TRBV2 to TRBJ2-7, with TRBD1 matching over 9 bases. CDR1 is SNHLY, CDR2 FYNNEI, per germline. The CDR3 is 15 residues long. The trim removed 3 bases at V and 5 bases at J, leaving 8 bases unmatched. CDR3 in amino acids: CASSESGQGNHEQYF. The CDR3 DNA follows: TGTGCCAGCAGTGAGTCGGGACAGGGAAACCACGAGCAGTACTTC.

J is TRBJ2-2 and V is TRBV7-2; tentative D call: TRBD2 (6 bases). CDR1 is SGHTA and CDR2 is FQGNSA in the germline V gene. The CDR3 is 15 residues long. V was shortened by 2 bases and J by 4 bases, with 11 bases between the two germline ends. The CDR3 spells CASSLLGGGTGELFF. The CDR3 DNA reads as TGTGCCAGCAGCTTACTCGGGGGAGGCACCGGGGAGCTGTTTTTT. The full variable domain, its missing parts supplied by reference TRBV7-2 and TRBJ2-2, is GAGVSQSPSNKVTEKGKDVELRCDPISGHTALYWYRQSLGQGLEFLIYFQGNSAPDKSGLPSDRFSAERTGGSVSTLTIQRTQQEDSAVYLCASSLLGGGTGELFFGEGSRLTVL.

The chain recombines TRBV6-1 with TRBJ1-2; TRBD1 agrees at 8 bases. Germline-derived CDR1 and CDR2 are MNHNS and SASEGT. The V segment lost 4 bases and the J segment 0 bases; nucleotides outside the gene matches: 1. The CDR3 is 14 residues long. CDR3 in amino acids: CASSGTGTNYGYTF. The CDR3, as DNA: TGTGCCAGCAGTGGGACAGGGACTAACTATGGCTACACCTTC.

The rearrangement links TRBV6-5 to TRBJ2-7, with 9 bases aligning to TRBD1. CDR1 is MNHEY and CDR2 is SVGAGI in the germline V gene. The V gene end was trimmed by 6 bases and the J gene end by 3 bases; junction bases not matched to a gene: 9. The CDR3 has 15 residues. The CDR3 DNA follows: TGTGCCAGCAGGTCCGAGGGGACAGGGATCTACGAGCAGTACGTC. This encodes CASRSEGTGIYEQYV.

In the case of this clone: A read error may account for a junction end that differs from germline. The CDR3 bases are TGTGCCAGCAGGTCTCCTCAAGCGGGGAGTGTACCCTTCTTC. This translates into CASRSPQAGSVPFF. The chain uses TRBV28 and TRBJ2-7; 7 bases line up with TRBD2. CDR3 length: 14 residues. The germline V gene has CDR1 MDHEN and CDR2 SYDVKM.

This clone was seen many times. The chain employs TRBV6-1 and TRBJ1-3; D remains unclear. CDR1 is MNHNS, CDR2 SASEGT, per germline. Between the trimmed V and J ends, which lost 4 bases and 4 bases, there was a span of 14 bases. This CDR3 comprises 15 residues. The CDR3 DNA sequence: TGTGCCAGCAGTGCCAAAACAGCCTCCGGAAACACCATATATTTT. It is translated as CASSAKTASGNTIYF.

The V gene is TRBV7-3, the J gene TRBJ2-3, with TRBD2 matching 8 bases. Germline CDR1 and CDR2: SGHTA and FQGTGA. CDR3 length equals 15 residues. Trimming cost V 7 bases and J 0 bases; bases outside gene matches: 6. CDR3 coding DNA: TGTGCCAGCACCCACACGGGGGGGAGCACAGATACGCAGTATTTT. Its translation: CASTHTGGSTDTQYF.

This chain uses TRBV5-8 with TRBJ2-7, with 8 bases matching TRBD2. The CDR3 is made up of 16 amino acids. With V trimmed by 0 bases and J by 0 bases, 5 bases remained unmatched. The V gene's germline CDR1 is SGHTS and CDR2 YDEGEE. The CDR3 region has the DNA TGTGCCAGCAGCTTGGCTGGGCGGGGGGACTCCTACGAGCAGTACTTC. It translates to CASSLAGRGDSYEQYF.